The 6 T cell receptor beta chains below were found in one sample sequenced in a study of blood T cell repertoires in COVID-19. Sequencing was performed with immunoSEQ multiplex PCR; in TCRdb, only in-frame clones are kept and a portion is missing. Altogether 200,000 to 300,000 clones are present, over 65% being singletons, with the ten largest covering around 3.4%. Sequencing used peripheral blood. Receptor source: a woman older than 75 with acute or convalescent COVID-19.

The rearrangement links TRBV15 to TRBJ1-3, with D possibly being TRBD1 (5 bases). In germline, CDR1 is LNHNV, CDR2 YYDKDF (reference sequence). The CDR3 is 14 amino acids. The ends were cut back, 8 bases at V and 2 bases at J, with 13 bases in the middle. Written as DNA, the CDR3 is TGTGCCACCGGGACGGGAGGGACTGGAAACACCATATATTTT. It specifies CATGTGGTGNTIYF.

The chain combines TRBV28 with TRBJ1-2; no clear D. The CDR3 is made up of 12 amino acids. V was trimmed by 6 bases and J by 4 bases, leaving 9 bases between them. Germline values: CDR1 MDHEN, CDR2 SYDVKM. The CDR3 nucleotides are TGTGCCAGCAGCGCAGATCGCTATGGCTACACCTTC. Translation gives CASSADRYGYTF.

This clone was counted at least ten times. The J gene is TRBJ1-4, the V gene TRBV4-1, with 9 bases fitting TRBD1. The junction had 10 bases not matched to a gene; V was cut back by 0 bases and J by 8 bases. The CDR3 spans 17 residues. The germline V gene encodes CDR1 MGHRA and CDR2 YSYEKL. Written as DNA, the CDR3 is TGCGCCAGCAGCCAAGATCCCCGGACAGGGGTTAACGAAAAACTGTTTTTT. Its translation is CASSQDPRTGVNEKLFF.

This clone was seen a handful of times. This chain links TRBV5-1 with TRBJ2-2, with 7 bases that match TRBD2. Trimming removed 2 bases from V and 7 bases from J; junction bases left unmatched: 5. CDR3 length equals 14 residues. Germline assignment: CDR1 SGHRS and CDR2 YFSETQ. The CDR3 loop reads CASSFGRYDGELFF. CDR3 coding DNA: TGCGCCAGCAGCTTCGGGAGGTACGACGGGGAGCTGTTTTTT. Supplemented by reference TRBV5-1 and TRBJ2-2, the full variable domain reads KAGVTQTPRYLIKTRGQQVTLSCSPISGHRSVSWYQQTPGQGLQFLFEYFSETQRNKGNFPGRFSGRQFSNSRSEMNVSTLELGDSALYLCASSFGRYDGELFFGEGSRLTVL.

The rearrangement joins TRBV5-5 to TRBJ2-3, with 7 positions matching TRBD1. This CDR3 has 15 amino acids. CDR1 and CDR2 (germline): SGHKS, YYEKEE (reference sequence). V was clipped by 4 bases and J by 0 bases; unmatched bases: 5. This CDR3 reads CASSRGQPSTDTQYF. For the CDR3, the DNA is TGTGCCAGCAGCCGGGGACAGCCTAGCACAGATACGCAGTATTTT. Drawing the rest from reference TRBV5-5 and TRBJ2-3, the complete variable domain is DAGVTQSPTHLIKTRGQQVTLRCSPISGHKSVSWYQQVLGQGPQFIFQYYEKEERGRGNFPDRFSARQFPNYSSELNVNALLLGDSALYLCASSRGQPSTDTQYFGPGTRLTVL.

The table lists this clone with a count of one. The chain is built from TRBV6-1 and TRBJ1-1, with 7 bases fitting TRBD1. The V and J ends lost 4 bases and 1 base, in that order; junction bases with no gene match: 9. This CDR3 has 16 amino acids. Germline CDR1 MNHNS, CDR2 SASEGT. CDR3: CASSVFRDRENTEAFF. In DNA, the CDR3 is TGTGCCAGCAGTGTATTCCGGGACAGAGAGAACACTGAAGCTTTCTTT.